A selection of T cell receptor beta chains follows, all from one sample in a study of blood T cells in healthy people across ages. TCRdb reprocessed the 5' RACE reads with MiXCR, giving one entry per CDR3 protein. The sample comprises fewer than 600,000 distinct CDR3 sequences, roughly a quarter of which are singletons, and about 3.9% rests with the top ten. Separately, the same data were catalogued under a study of T cells of mothers and their children.

The sequenced material came from blood. These receptors were obtained from a boy between 2 and 10 years old in good health. Both conserved end residues are trimmed from each CDR3. The D gene is left open where the match is weak.

d_call	v_call	j_call	cdr3_aa
NA	TRBV7-2	TRBJ2-5	ASSLRWSSRWVETQY
TRBD2	TRBV29-1	TRBJ2-3	SVEDWGPAGVPDTQY
NA	TRBV20-1	TRBJ1-1	SAPPGARRSTEAF
NA	TRBV5-1	TRBJ1-2	ASSFTRPGRTNGYT
NA	TRBV9	NA	ASSHTDSMETQY
NA	TRBV5-5	TRBJ1-2	ASIVTARSYGYT
NA	TRBV30	TRBJ1-6	AWRKGNNSPLH
NA	TRBV29-1	TRBJ2-5	SVARDQETQY
NA	TRBV12-3/TRBV12-4	TRBJ2-4	ASSLGRGWVKNIQY
NA	TRBV5-4	TRBJ1-1	ASSLDPGAGTEAF
NA	TRBV12-3/TRBV12-4	TRBJ2-1	ASISTGAPSSYNEQF
NA	TRBV6-5	TRBJ2-7	ASSYGEGGSYEQY
NA	TRBV5-1	TRBJ2-3	ASSLTRGGMDTQY
NA	TRBV2	TRBJ1-2	ASSPTIYGYT
NA	TRBV5-8	TRBJ2-3	ASVSGTAYTDTQY
NA	TRBV20-1	TRBJ1-3	SARDVAGSGNTIY
TRBD1	TRBV5-1	TRBJ1-4	ASRSGTGNEKLF
TRBD2	TRBV6-2/TRBV6-3	TRBJ2-7	ASRRLAGGAGEQY
TRBD2	TRBV20-1	TRBJ2-3	SARDPGGSGRGDTQY
TRBD2	TRBV7-2	TRBJ2-5	ASSLGRIAGGQETQY
NA	TRBV12-3/TRBV12-4	TRBJ1-2	ASSFGTSGYT
NA	TRBV4-3	NA	ASSQDVRRVSEQF
NA	TRBV7-2	TRBJ2-1	ASARMRSNNEQF
NA	TRBV7-2	TRBJ2-4	ASSLAEGKTLTKNIQY
TRBD1	TRBV2	TRBJ2-5	ASSETGVPQETQY
TRBD1	TRBV12-3/TRBV12-4	TRBJ2-2	ASSPTTGGASGELF
NA	TRBV10-3	TRBJ2-5	AISDPMGTQY
NA	TRBV12-5	TRBJ1-6	ASGFKGGSPLH
NA	TRBV24-1	NA	ASSDLNEQF
TRBD1	TRBV6-6	TRBJ2-7	ASERTGEIEQY
NA	TRBV29-1	TRBJ1-2	SVSNYGYT
TRBD1	TRBV27	TRBJ1-2	ASSGSTGDIYGYT
NA	TRBV12-3/TRBV12-4	TRBJ1-6	ASSSRSGLSPLH
NA	TRBV20-1	TRBJ1-1	SARDPENTEAF
NA	TRBV9	TRBJ2-5	ASSVAPEETQY
NA	TRBV10-3	TRBJ2-3	AISESNSDTQY
TRBD2	TRBV5-6	TRBJ2-3	ASSRAGGTDRDTQY
NA	TRBV20-1	TRBJ2-3	SAGRELPDTQY
NA	TRBV20-1	TRBJ2-1	SARDPQGRDNEQF
NA	TRBV10-3	TRBJ2-2	AIRGPRGELF
NA	TRBV30	TRBJ1-2	AWSVQRGSRYT
NA	TRBV6-2/TRBV6-3	TRBJ1-4	ASSDNWGANEKLF
NA	TRBV3-1	TRBJ1-2	ASSAGNNRVGYT
NA	TRBV5-1	TRBJ2-2	ASSLRENVNTGELF
TRBD1	TRBV5-1	TRBJ2-5	ASSLFGTGDETQY
NA	TRBV2	TRBJ1-1	AGRGGATEAF
NA	TRBV6-2/TRBV6-3	TRBJ1-2	ASSYSSGQLNYGYT
TRBD1	TRBV10-2	NA	ATKATGGPVNEQF
TRBD2	TRBV2	TRBJ2-1	ASKGLAGFGEQF
TRBD2	TRBV20-1	TRBJ2-7	SARDLYGRDEQY
NA	TRBV7-2	TRBJ2-5	ASSTRSKNQETQY
NA	TRBV20-1	TRBJ1-1	SPRSGDRLAF
NA	TRBV5-1	TRBJ2-7	ASSVDRFSGDEQY
TRBD2	TRBV5-5	TRBJ2-5	ASRRLAGAIETQY